This TCR beta chain was identified in a study of cytomegalovirus exposure and HLA in healthy donors. Study results and limitations: Some TCR beta chains (164 of them) were listed as cytomegalovirus-associated. TCR sequences were mostly rare, though some public TCRs occurred in many donors.

Measured with immunoSEQ multiplex PCR; TCRdb has only the in-frame clones, and not every one. Of roughly 120,000 clones listed, around 88% are singletons. A note on this clone: Its matching antigen is unknown.

Germline V CDR1 and CDR2: SGHVS, FQNEAQ. This CDR3 has 14 residues. V shed 1 base and J shed 1 base, with 7 bases lying between them. This chain links TRBV7-8 with TRBJ1-1; D might be TRBD1 (5 bases). The receptor comes from a man between 18 and 35 years old in good health and CMV-seronegative. Sequencing input: PBMCs. CDR3 amino acids: CASSLGQGNTEAFF. The CDR3 DNA is TGTGCCAGCAGCTTAGGCCAGGGGAACACTGAAGCTTTCTTT.